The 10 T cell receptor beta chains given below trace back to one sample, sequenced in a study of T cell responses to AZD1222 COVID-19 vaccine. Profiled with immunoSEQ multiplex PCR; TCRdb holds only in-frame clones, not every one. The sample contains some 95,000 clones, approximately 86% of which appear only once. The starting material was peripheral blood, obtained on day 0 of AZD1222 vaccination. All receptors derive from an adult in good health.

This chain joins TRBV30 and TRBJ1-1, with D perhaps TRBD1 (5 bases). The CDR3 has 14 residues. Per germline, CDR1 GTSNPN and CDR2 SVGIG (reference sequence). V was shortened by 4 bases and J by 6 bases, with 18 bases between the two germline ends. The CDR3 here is CAWNPGTGVPEAFF. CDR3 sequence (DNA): TGTGCCTGGAATCCGGGGACGGGGGTACCTGAAGCTTTCTTT.

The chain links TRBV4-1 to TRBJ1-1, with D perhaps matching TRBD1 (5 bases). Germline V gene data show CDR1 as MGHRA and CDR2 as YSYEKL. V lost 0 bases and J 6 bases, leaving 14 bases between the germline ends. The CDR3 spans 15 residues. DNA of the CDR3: TGCGCCAGCAGCCAAGATGAGACAGTTTTTTCTGAAGCTTTCTTT. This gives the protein CASSQDETVFSEAFF.

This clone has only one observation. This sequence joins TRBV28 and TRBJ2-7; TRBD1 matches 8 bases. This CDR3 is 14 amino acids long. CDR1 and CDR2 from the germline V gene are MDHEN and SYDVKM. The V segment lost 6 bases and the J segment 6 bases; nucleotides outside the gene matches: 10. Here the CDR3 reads CASSDRDRSLEQYF. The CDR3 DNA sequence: TGTGCCAGCAGCGACAGGGACAGGAGTCTCGAGCAGTACTTC.

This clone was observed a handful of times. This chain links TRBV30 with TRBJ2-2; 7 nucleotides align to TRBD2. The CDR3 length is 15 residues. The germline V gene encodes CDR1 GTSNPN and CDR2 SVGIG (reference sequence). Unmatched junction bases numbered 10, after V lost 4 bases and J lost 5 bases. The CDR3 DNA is TGTGCCTGGAAGGGAGGGCTAGTTCGGACCGGGGAGCTGTTTTTT. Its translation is CAWKGGLVRTGELFF.

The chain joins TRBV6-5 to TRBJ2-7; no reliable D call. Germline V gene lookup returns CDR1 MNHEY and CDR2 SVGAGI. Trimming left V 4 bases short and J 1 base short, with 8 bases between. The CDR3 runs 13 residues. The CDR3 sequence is CASSWSGSYEQYF. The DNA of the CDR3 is TGTGCCAGCAGTTGGTCAGGATCCTACGAGCAGTACTTC.

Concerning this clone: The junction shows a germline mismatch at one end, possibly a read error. This chain's CDR3 is CSVEEQGARYEQYF. CDR3 nucleotides: TGCAGCGTCGAAGAACAGGGGGCGCGGTACGAGCAGTACTTC. This sequence joins TRBV29-1 and TRBJ2-7; 9 bases are a match to TRBD1. The CDR3 contains 14 residues. Germline V lookup: CDR1 SQVTM, CDR2 ANQGSEA.

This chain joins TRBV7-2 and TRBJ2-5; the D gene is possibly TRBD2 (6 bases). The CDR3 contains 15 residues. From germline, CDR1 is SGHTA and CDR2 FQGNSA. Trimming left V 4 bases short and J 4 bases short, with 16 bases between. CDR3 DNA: TGTGCCAGCAGCTCGGGACTGGGGGTTAGAGAGACCCAGTACTTC. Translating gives CASSSGLGVRETQYF.

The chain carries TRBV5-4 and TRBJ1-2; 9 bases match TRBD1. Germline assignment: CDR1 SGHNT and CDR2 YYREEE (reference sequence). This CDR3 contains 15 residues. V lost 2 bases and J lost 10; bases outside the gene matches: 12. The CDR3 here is CASSLPGTGLVDYTF. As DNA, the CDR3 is TGTGCCAGCAGCTTACCCGGGACAGGGTTAGTCGACTACACCTTC. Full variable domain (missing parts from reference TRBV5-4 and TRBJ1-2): ETGVTQSPTHLIKTRGQQVTLRCSSQSGHNTVSWYQQALGQGPQFIFQYYREEENGRGNFPPRFSGLQFPNYSSELNVNALELDDSALYLCASSLPGTGLVDYTFGSGTRLTVV.

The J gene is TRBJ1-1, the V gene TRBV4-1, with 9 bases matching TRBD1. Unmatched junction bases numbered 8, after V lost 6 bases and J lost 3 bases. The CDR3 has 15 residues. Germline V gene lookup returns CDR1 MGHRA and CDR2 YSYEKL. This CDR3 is CASSLGQGAHTEAFF. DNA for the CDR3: TGCGCCAGCAGTTTGGGACAGGGCGCGCACACTGAAGCTTTCTTT.

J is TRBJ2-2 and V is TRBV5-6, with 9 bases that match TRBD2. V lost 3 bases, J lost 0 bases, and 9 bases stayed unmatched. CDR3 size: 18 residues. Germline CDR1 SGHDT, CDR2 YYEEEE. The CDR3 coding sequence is TGTGCCAGCAGCTCCCTCCCGATAGCGGGGGCGAACACCGGGGAGCTGTTTTTT. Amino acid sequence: CASSSLPIAGANTGELFF.